The rows below give T cell receptor beta chains drawn from one sample of a study of early T cells in non-severe SARS-CoV-2 infection. TCRdb re-derived calls from the 5' RACE reads in MiXCR, one entry per CDR3 protein. Altogether roughly 28,000 distinct CDR3 sequences are present, 4% to 5.5% being singletons, with the ten largest covering roughly 4%. The source material was whole blood. These receptors all stem from an adult who was a healthcare worker with PCR-confirmed SARS-CoV-2 infection or an uninfected control (not recorded which). Each CDR3 is given with its conserved first and last residue. The order of the fields is D gene, clone size, J gene, CDR3 length, V gene, CDR3 protein, CDR3 DNA. D genes are given only for firm matches. Size is stated for part of the rows, as once, few or many counts, or as a class when the clone is expanded.

D: -
size: many
J: TRBJ2-3
length: 17
V: TRBV13
CDR3: CASSLRQGIGVTDTQYF
DNA: TGTGCCAGCAGCTTAAGGCAGGGGATAGGGGTGACAGATACGCAGTATTTT

D: TRBD2
size: -
J: TRBJ2-3
length: 16
V: TRBV3-1
CDR3: CASSQDQRGATDTQYF
DNA: TGTGCCAGCAGCCAAGATCAGCGGGGAGCCACAGATACGCAGTATTTT

D: -
size: many
J: TRBJ2-5
length: 13
V: TRBV5-1
CDR3: CASSGGSGETQYF
DNA: TGCGCCAGCAGTGGGGGGTCGGGAGAGACCCAGTACTTC

D: TRBD1
size: many
J: TRBJ2-5
length: 15
V: TRBV3-1
CDR3: CASSPGPGGKETQYF
DNA: TGTGCCAGCAGCCCCGGGCCAGGGGGCAAGGAGACCCAGTACTTC

D: -
size: many
J: TRBJ1-5
length: 15
V: TRBV20-1
CDR3: CSVGSAHYSNQPQHF
DNA: TGCAGTGTAGGGTCAGCACATTATAGCAATCAGCCCCAGCATTTT

D: -
size: few
J: TRBJ2-7
length: 13
V: TRBV6-6
CDR3: CASSLLKAYEQYF
DNA: TGTGCCAGCAGCTTACTCAAAGCCTACGAGCAGTACTTC

D: -
size: many
J: TRBJ1-1
length: 16
V: TRBV3-1
CDR3: CASSQDWRGWNTEAFF
DNA: TGTGCCAGCAGCCAAGACTGGCGGGGTTGGAACACTGAAGCTTTCTTT

D: -
size: many
J: TRBJ2-1
length: 14
V: TRBV18
CDR3: CASSQSPLTGEQFF
DNA: TGTGCCAGCTCACAGTCCCCCCTTACAGGGGAGCAGTTCTTC

D: -
size: many
J: TRBJ2-2
length: 14
V: TRBV11-1
CDR3: CASSLVQGTGELFF
DNA: TGTGCCAGCAGCTTAGTTCAGGGCACCGGGGAGCTGTTTTTT

D: TRBD2
size: -
J: TRBJ2-3
length: 15
V: TRBV5-1
CDR3: CASSLPAGDRDTQYF
DNA: TGCGCCAGCAGCTTGCCAGCGGGAGACCGAGATACGCAGTATTTT

D: -
size: -
J: TRBJ1-3
length: 15
V: TRBV18
CDR3: CASSSTAYSGNTIYF
DNA: TGTGCCAGCTCATCGACAGCTTACTCTGGAAACACCATATATTTT

D: TRBD1
size: few
J: TRBJ1-5
length: 16
V: TRBV18
CDR3: CASSPGQGVSNQPQHF
DNA: TGTGCCAGCTCACCTGGACAGGGAGTTAGCAATCAGCCCCAGCATTTT

D: -
size: few
J: TRBJ1-3
length: 15
V: TRBV4-1
CDR3: CASSIVGSSGNTIYF
DNA: TGCGCCAGCAGCATCGTGGGCAGCTCTGGAAACACCATATATTTT

D: TRBD2
size: many
J: TRBJ2-1
length: 14
V: TRBV20-1
CDR3: CSARTLAGRNEQFF
DNA: TGCAGTGCTAGAACACTAGCGGGCCGGAATGAGCAGTTCTTC

D: TRBD1
size: many
J: TRBJ1-2
length: 16
V: TRBV2
CDR3: CASSDSTGGAGWGYTF
DNA: TGTGCCAGCAGTGATTCGACAGGGGGCGCAGGATGGGGCTACACCTTC

D: -
size: many
J: TRBJ2-1
length: 14
V: TRBV7-8
CDR3: CASSLYGMGNEQFF
DNA: TGTGCCAGCAGCTTATACGGAATGGGTAATGAGCAGTTCTTC

D: TRBD1
size: few
J: TRBJ1-1
length: 15
V: TRBV20-1
CDR3: CSARGQGAANTEAFF
DNA: TGCAGTGCTAGAGGCCAGGGGGCAGCGAACACTGAAGCTTTCTTT

D: -
size: many
J: TRBJ2-5
length: 16
V: TRBV2
CDR3: CASITGAGRRQETQYF
DNA: TGTGCCAGCATCACGGGGGCGGGACGCAGACAAGAGACCCAGTACTTC

D: -
size: many
J: TRBJ2-7
length: 15
V: TRBV18
CDR3: CASSPTAGSSYEQYF
DNA: TGTGCCAGCTCACCTACAGCTGGGAGCTCCTACGAGCAGTACTTC

D: -
size: many
J: TRBJ1-3
length: 15
V: TRBV19
CDR3: CASTLGLISGNTIYF
DNA: TGTGCCAGTACCCTAGGGCTGATCTCTGGAAACACCATATATTTT

D: -
size: -
J: TRBJ2-2
length: 15
V: TRBV5-1
CDR3: CASSLSRSGTGELFF
DNA: TGCGCCAGCAGCCTCTCCCGGTCGGGCACCGGGGAGCTGTTTTTT

D: TRBD1
size: many
J: TRBJ2-3
length: 12
V: TRBV29-1
CDR3: CSVGQGIGTQYF
DNA: TGCAGCGTGGGACAGGGGATCGGTACGCAGTATTTT

D: TRBD2
size: -
J: TRBJ2-3
length: 15
V: TRBV9
CDR3: CASSVSGSVSDTQYF
DNA: TGTGCCAGCAGCGTTAGCGGGAGTGTTTCAGATACGCAGTATTTT

D: -
size: few
J: TRBJ2-3
length: 11
V: TRBV5-5
CDR3: CASSFADTQYF
DNA: TGTGCCAGCAGCTTTGCCGATACGCAGTATTTT

D: -
size: many
J: TRBJ2-2
length: 14
V: TRBV13
CDR3: CASTERFSRGELFF
DNA: TGTGCCAGCACCGAACGGTTCTCTCGCGGGGAGCTGTTTTTT

D: -
size: few
J: TRBJ1-1
length: 14
V: TRBV10-3
CDR3: CAISPGGGNTEAFF
DNA: TGTGCCATCAGTCCAGGAGGGGGGAACACTGAAGCTTTCTTT

D: -
size: few
J: TRBJ1-6
length: 15
V: TRBV7-9
CDR3: CASSFLDGSGAPLHF
DNA: TGTGCCAGCAGCTTCCTGGACGGGTCGGGGGCACCCCTCCACTTT

D: TRBD2
size: -
J: TRBJ2-2
length: 14
V: TRBV9
CDR3: CASRGLDRTGELFF
DNA: TGTGCCAGCAGGGGACTAGACAGAACCGGGGAGCTGTTTTTT

D: -
size: many
J: TRBJ1-3
length: 13
V: TRBV10-2
CDR3: CASSVSGLNTIYF
DNA: TGCGCCAGCAGTGTTTCGGGGTTGAACACCATATATTTT

D: TRBD1
size: many
J: TRBJ1-1
length: 19
V: TRBV28
CDR3: CASSFPLSGTGNVETEAFF
DNA: TGTGCCAGCAGTTTTCCCCTATCCGGGACAGGGAATGTGGAGACTGAAGCTTTCTTT

D: -
size: many
J: TRBJ2-3
length: 14
V: TRBV20-1
CDR3: CSASVRSVTDTQYF
DNA: TGCAGTGCTAGTGTACGGAGTGTAACAGATACGCAGTATTTT

D: -
size: many
J: TRBJ2-7
length: 13
V: TRBV20-1
CDR3: CSARDLGGYEQYF
DNA: TGCAGTGCTAGAGATTTGGGTGGCTACGAGCAGTACTTC

D: -
size: -
J: TRBJ2-3
length: 12
V: TRBV10-2
CDR3: CASSEPGGLQYF
DNA: TGCGCCAGCAGTGAGCCCGGGGGGCTGCAGTATTTT

D: -
size: -
J: TRBJ2-7
length: 14
V: TRBV11-2
CDR3: CASSLAGLYYEQYF
DNA: TGTGCCAGCAGCTTAGCTGGACTCTACTACGAGCAGTACTTC

D: -
size: -
J: TRBJ2-6
length: 20
V: TRBV5-5
CDR3: CASSLEIRAGGISGANVLTF
DNA: TGTGCCAGCAGCTTGGAAATTCGGGCAGGCGGCATCTCTGGGGCCAACGTCCTGACTTTC

D: -
size: once
J: TRBJ2-7
length: 11
V: TRBV29-1
CDR3: CSVVGDGEQYF
DNA: TGCAGCGTTGTGGGGGACGGCGAGCAGTACTTC

D: TRBD1
size: -
J: TRBJ2-2
length: 16
V: TRBV11-1
CDR3: CASSPRDRGDTGELFF
DNA: TGTGCCAGCAGCCCCCGGGACAGGGGAGACACCGGGGAGCTGTTTTTT

D: -
size: many
J: TRBJ2-3
length: 15
V: TRBV12-3/TRBV12-4
CDR3: CASSLAITRTDTQYF
DNA: TGTGCCAGCAGTTTGGCTATTACTAGGACAGATACGCAGTATTTT

D: TRBD1
size: many
J: TRBJ1-1
length: 16
V: TRBV5-1
CDR3: CASSFGHGTGGTEAFF
DNA: TGCGCCAGCAGCTTTGGCCACGGGACAGGAGGAACTGAAGCTTTCTTT

D: -
size: many
J: TRBJ2-3
length: 12
V: TRBV24-1
CDR3: CATSDFTDTQYF
DNA: TGTGCCACCAGTGACTTCACAGATACGCAGTATTTT

D: -
size: few
J: TRBJ1-4
length: 15
V: TRBV20-1
CDR3: CSAREGRSNNEKLFF
DNA: TGCAGTGCTAGAGAAGGCCGGAGTAATAATGAAAAACTGTTTTTT

D: TRBD2
size: many
J: TRBJ2-3
length: 16
V: TRBV5-1
CDR3: CASSPPGTSGVGTQYF
DNA: TGCGCCAGCAGCCCACCCGGGACTAGCGGGGTGGGTACGCAGTATTTT

D: -
size: few
J: TRBJ1-6
length: 15
V: TRBV5-1
CDR3: CASSSRWGSQSPLHF
DNA: TGCGCCAGCAGCTCGAGGTGGGGGTCCCAATCACCCCTCCACTTT

D: TRBD1
size: many
J: TRBJ2-7
length: 15
V: TRBV3-1
CDR3: CASSQDFQGVDEQYF
DNA: TGTGCCAGCAGCCAAGATTTCCAGGGGGTCGACGAGCAGTACTTC

D: TRBD2
size: many
J: TRBJ2-1
length: 15
V: TRBV27
CDR3: CASSLGTSPYNEQFF
DNA: TGTGCCAGCAGTTTAGGGACTAGCCCCTACAATGAGCAGTTCTTC

D: -
size: few
J: TRBJ2-3
length: 14
V: TRBV19
CDR3: CATTSAGSTDTQYF
DNA: TGTGCCACCACCTCGGCAGGGAGCACAGATACGCAGTATTTT

D: -
size: -
J: TRBJ2-7
length: 15
V: TRBV10-2
CDR3: CASSEGQADSYEQYF
DNA: TGCGCCAGCAGTGAAGGTCAGGCAGACTCCTACGAGCAGTACTTC

D: -
size: many
J: TRBJ2-6
length: 15
V: TRBV12-3/TRBV12-4
CDR3: CASRLQGPGANVLTF
DNA: TGTGCCAGCAGACTACAGGGTCCAGGGGCCAACGTCCTGACTTTC

D: -
size: -
J: TRBJ2-3
length: 13
V: TRBV20-1
CDR3: CSARSGGTDTQYF
DNA: TGCAGTGCTAGGAGCGGAGGCACAGATACGCAGTATTTT

D: -
size: many
J: TRBJ2-3
length: 16
V: TRBV28
CDR3: CAIQASTGLVTDTQYF
DNA: TGTGCCATTCAGGCCTCGACGGGACTTGTGACAGATACGCAGTATTTT

D: -
size: few
J: TRBJ1-3
length: 14
V: TRBV7-2
CDR3: CASSGDISGNTIYF
DNA: TGTGCCAGCAGCGGGGACATCTCTGGAAACACCATATATTTT

D: -
size: many
J: TRBJ1-3
length: 13
V: TRBV6-1
CDR3: CASSNPTGNTIYF
DNA: TGTGCCAGCAGCAATCCCACTGGAAACACCATATATTTT

D: TRBD2
size: many
J: TRBJ2-2
length: 16
V: TRBV11-2
CDR3: CASSKLAGPNTGELFF
DNA: TGTGCCAGCAGCAAACTAGCGGGACCGAACACCGGGGAGCTGTTTTTT

D: TRBD1
size: many
J: TRBJ2-7
length: 17
V: TRBV3-1
CDR3: CASSVRQGMASIYEQYF
DNA: TGTGCCAGCAGCGTACGACAGGGAATGGCTAGCATCTACGAGCAGTACTTC

D: -
size: medium-sized
J: TRBJ2-7
length: 15
V: TRBV29-1
CDR3: CSVEDQGLPRAEQYF
DNA: TGCAGCGTTGAAGATCAAGGACTACCACGGGCCGAGCAGTACTTC

D: TRBD2
size: -
J: TRBJ2-7
length: 16
V: TRBV11-2
CDR3: CASSPGLAGGSYEQYF
DNA: TGTGCCAGCAGCCCGGGACTAGCGGGAGGATCCTACGAGCAGTACTTC

D: -
size: few
J: TRBJ1-6
length: 13
V: TRBV29-1
CDR3: CSVLEDFNSPLHF
DNA: TGCAGCGTTCTCGAGGATTTTAATTCACCCCTCCACTTT

D: TRBD1
size: few
J: TRBJ2-2
length: 14
V: TRBV19
CDR3: CASRDRGDTGELFF
DNA: TGTGCCAGTAGGGACAGGGGCGACACCGGGGAGCTGTTTTTT

D: -
size: -
J: TRBJ2-2
length: 14
V: TRBV7-3
CDR3: CTSSLEGNTGELFF
DNA: TGTACCAGCAGCTTAGAGGGAAACACCGGGGAGCTGTTTTTT